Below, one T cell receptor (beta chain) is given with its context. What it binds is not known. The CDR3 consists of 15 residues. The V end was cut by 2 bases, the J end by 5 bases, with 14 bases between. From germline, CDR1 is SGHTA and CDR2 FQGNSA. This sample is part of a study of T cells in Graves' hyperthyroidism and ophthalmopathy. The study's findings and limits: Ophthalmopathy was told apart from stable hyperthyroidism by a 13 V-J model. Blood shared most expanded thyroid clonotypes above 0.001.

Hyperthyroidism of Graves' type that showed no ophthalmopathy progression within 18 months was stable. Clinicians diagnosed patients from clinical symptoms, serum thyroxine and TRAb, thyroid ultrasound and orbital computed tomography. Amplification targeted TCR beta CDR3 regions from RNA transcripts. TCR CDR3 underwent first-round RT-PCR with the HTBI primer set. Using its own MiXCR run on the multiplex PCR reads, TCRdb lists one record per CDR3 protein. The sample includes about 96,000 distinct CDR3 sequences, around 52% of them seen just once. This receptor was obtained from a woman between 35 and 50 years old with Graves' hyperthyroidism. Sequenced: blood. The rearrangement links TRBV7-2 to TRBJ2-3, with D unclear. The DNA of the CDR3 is TGTGCCAGCAGCTTAAGCCAGAGGTGGGGAGATACGCAGTATTTT. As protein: CASSLSQRWGDTQYF.